The 20 T cell receptor beta chains in this list originate from one sample, sequenced in a study of blood T cell repertoires in COVID-19. The table came from immunoSEQ multiplex PCR; TCRdb's copy has only in-frame clones and leaves some out. The data show 150,000 to 200,000 clones, about 89% seen once. Source material: PBMCs or T cells enriched from blood (not recorded which). These receptor sequences come from a woman under 30 who had recovered from COVID-19.

A single count supports this clone. The V and J genes are TRBV7-9 and TRBJ1-3; D may be TRBD1 (6 bases). The CDR3 extends over 15 amino acids. Germline loops: CDR1 SEHNR, CDR2 FQNEAQ (reference sequence). V was trimmed by 1 base and J by 4 bases, leaving 11 bases between them. Here the CDR3 reads CASSLGGGAGNTIYF. CDR3 sequence (DNA): TGTGCCAGCAGCTTAGGTGGGGGCGCGGGAAACACCATATATTTT.

This rearrangement joins TRBV5-6 to TRBJ1-1; unclear D gene. This CDR3 contains 12 residues. V lost 2 bases, J lost 8 bases, and 10 bases lay in between. CDR1 and CDR2 from the germline V gene are SGHDT and YYEEEE. CDR3 nucleotide sequence: TGTGCCAGCAGCTTCATCGGGGTAGAAGCTTTCTTT. Its translation: CASSFIGVEAFF.

This clone was detected once. The rearrangement links TRBV10-2 to TRBJ2-7, with D perhaps matching TRBD2 (6 bases). Trimming took off 2 bases at V and 6 bases at J, with 17 bases between the two ends. Germline V gene data show CDR1 as WSHSY and CDR2 as SAAADI. There are 15 residues in the CDR3. DNA for the CDR3: TGCGCCAGCAGTGAGGCCTTTGTGGCAGCGGGCGAGCAGTACTTC. This encodes CASSEAFVAAGEQYF.

The rearrangement uses TRBV4-1 and TRBJ2-2, with a weak D call TRBD2 (5 bases). Germline V lookup: CDR1 MGHRA, CDR2 YSYEKL. V lost 0 bases, J lost 4 bases, and 12 bases lay in between. The CDR3 loop spans 16 amino acids. In DNA form, the CDR3 reads TGCGCCAGCAGCCAAGAATTGGCGGGCCTCACCGGGGAGCTGTTTTTT. Translating it yields CASSQELAGLTGELFF.

The gene calls are TRBV18 and TRBJ1-1, with 7 positions matching TRBD1. J gave up 4 bases and V 5 bases, and 7 bases lay outside the gene matches. From germline, CDR1 is KGHSH and CDR2 LQKENI. The CDR3 contains 14 residues. The CDR3 spells CASSSQGDGTEAFF. CDR3 sequence (DNA): TGTGCCAGCTCATCCCAGGGGGATGGCACTGAAGCTTTCTTT. Filled out from reference TRBV18 and TRBJ1-1, the complete variable domain reads NAGVMQNPRHLVRRRGQEARLRCSPMKGHSHVYWYRQLPEEGLKFMVYLQKENIIDESGMPKERFSAEFPKEGPSILRIQQVVRGDSAAYFCASSSQGDGTEAFFGQGTRLTVV.

This clone was seen a single time. The gene calls are TRBV10-3 and TRBJ2-7; D may be TRBD2 (6 bases). Germline V lookup: CDR1 ENHRY, CDR2 SYGVKD. There are 13 residues in the CDR3. Trimming shortened V by 9 bases and J by 6 bases, and 18 bases separated the two germline ends. DNA of the CDR3: TGTGCCATATTGGACTACCCGGACCGCGAGCAGTACTTC. This codes for CAILDYPDREQYF.

The CDR3 region is CASSEPAGADEQYF. The DNA of the CDR3 is TGTGCCAGCAGTGAACCAGCGGGAGCGGACGAGCAGTACTTC. The V gene is TRBV25-1, the J gene TRBJ2-7, with TRBD2 matching over 8 bases. CDR1 and CDR2 (germline): MGHDK, SYGVNS. V lost 2 bases to trimming and J lost 5 bases; unmatched junction nucleotides: 5. This CDR3 comprises 14 residues.

This clone came up many times. The V call is TRBV28, the J call TRBJ1-1; D call uncertain. The germline V gene has CDR1 MDHEN and CDR2 SYDVKM. This CDR3 region has 15 residues. Trimming took off 5 bases at V and 1 base at J, with 14 bases between the two ends. CDR3 bases: TGTGCCAGCAGTCCCCGAAGGACTGGGAACACTGAAGCTTTCTTT. Protein: CASSPRRTGNTEAFF.

V is TRBV7-8 and J is TRBJ1-5, with D uncertain. The germline CDR1 and CDR2 sequences are SGHVS and FQNEAQ. The CDR3 is 15 residues long. Trimming left V 3 bases short and J 4 bases short, with 13 bases between. CDR3 in DNA: TGTGCCAGCAGCTTCGACGGGAGGGCTAATCAGCCCCAGCATTTT. It specifies CASSFDGRANQPQHF.

This clone was observed once. DNA of the CDR3: TGTGCCAGCAGTAAATACAGGGGTGTGAGGGAGACCCAGTACTTC. Translating it yields CASSKYRGVRETQYF. The chain is built from TRBV27 and TRBJ2-5, with 7 positions matching TRBD1. Germline values: CDR1 MNHEY, CDR2 SMNVEV (reference sequence). The CDR3 spans 15 residues. V shed 5 bases and J 5 bases; nucleotides not matched to a gene: 11.

V gene TRBV3-1 (or the pseudogene TRBV3-2) combines with J gene TRBJ2-3; D gene uncertain. This CDR3 has 15 amino acids. Germline CDR1 and CDR2: LGHDT and YNNKEL (reference sequence). V was trimmed by 3 bases and J by 1 base, leaving 11 bases between them. The CDR3 loop reads CASSHGPTRTDTQYF. The CDR3 nucleotides read TGTGCCAGCAGCCATGGGCCCACCCGCACAGATACGCAGTATTTT.

The count of this clone is one. V and J are TRBV7-8 and TRBJ2-7; 8 bases fit TRBD2. The V and J ends lost 1 base and 4 bases, in that order; junction bases with no gene match: 6. The CDR3 is 15 residues long. The V gene's germline CDR1 is SGHVS and CDR2 FQNEAQ. The chain's CDR3 is CASSLGRTSSYEQYF. In DNA form, the CDR3 reads TGTGCCAGCAGCTTAGGGAGGACTAGCAGTTACGAGCAGTACTTC. The entire variable domain, with the rest obtained from reference TRBV7-8 and TRBJ2-7, is as follows: GAGVSQSPRYKVAKRGQDVALRCDPISGHVSLFWYQQALGQGPEFLTYFQNEAQLDKSGLPSDRFFAERPEGSVSTLKIQRTQQEDSAVYLCASSLGRTSSYEQYFGPGTRLTVT.

The rearrangement uses TRBV9 and TRBJ1-2; D perhaps matches TRBD1 (6 bases). Germline V CDR1 and CDR2: SGDLS, YYNGEE. This CDR3 comprises 10 residues. V was clipped by 7 bases and J by 7 bases, with 8 bases between them. The CDR3 DNA is TGTGCCAGCGGGGGGGCTGGCTACACCTTC. Its protein product is CASGGAGYTF.

The table lists this clone with a count of one. The J gene is TRBJ2-5, the V gene TRBV9; 15 bases are a match to TRBD2. CDR1 SGDLS and CDR2 YYNGEE come from the germline V gene. The CDR3 spans 16 residues. The V segment lost 3 bases and the J segment 7 bases; nucleotides outside the gene matches: 7. CDR3 coding DNA: TGTGCCAGCAGCGCCGGACTAGCGGGAGGGAGGCGGACCCAGTACTTC. As protein: CASSAGLAGGRRTQYF.

The CDR3 loop reads CASGYRQGSYNSPLHF. In DNA, the CDR3 is TGTGCCAGCGGCTACCGACAGGGCTCCTATAATTCACCCCTCCACTTT. The rearrangement links TRBV28 to TRBJ1-6; 7 bases are a match to TRBD1. CDR1 and CDR2 (germline): MDHEN, SYDVKM. The length of the CDR3 is 16 residues. Germline trimming cut 8 bases from V and 0 bases from J; bases unmatched to any gene: 7.

V is TRBV7-9 and J is TRBJ1-2; 7 nucleotides agree with TRBD1. V dropped 4 bases and J dropped 2; count of bases not matched to a gene: 7. This CDR3 is built from 15 residues. In germline, CDR1 is SEHNR, CDR2 FQNEAQ (reference sequence). In DNA form, the CDR3 reads TGTGCCAGCAGCTCGGGACAGAGACACAACTATGGCTACACCTTC. Translating it yields CASSSGQRHNYGYTF. The variable domain in full, with the rest retrieved from reference TRBV7-9 and TRBJ1-2, is DTGVSQNPRHKITKRGQNVTFRCDPISEHNRLYWYRQTLGQGPEFLTYFQNEAQLEKSRLLSDRFSAERPKGSFSTLEIQRTEQGDSAMYLCASSSGQRHNYGYTFGSGTRLTVV.

The chain recombines TRBV7-6 with TRBJ2-7, with D possibly matching TRBD2 (6 bases). The V end was cut by 4 bases, the J end by 0 bases, with 22 bases between. The CDR3 covers 18 residues. Germline loops: CDR1 SGHVS, CDR2 FNYEAQ. The DNA of the CDR3 is TGTGCCAGCAGCTCTATTTCTGGGGGACTCTTAAGCTCCTACGAGCAGTACTTC. Translating gives CASSSISGGLLSSYEQYF. Full variable domain (outside the CDR3, taken from reference TRBV7-6 and TRBJ2-7): GAGVSQSPRYKVTKRGQDVALRCDPISGHVSLYWYRQALGQGPEFLTYFNYEAQQDKSGLPNDRFSAERPEGSISTLTIQRTEQRDSAMYRCASSSISGGLLSSYEQYFGPGTRLTVT.

The CDR3 protein is CASNPSMRYSKLFF. DNA of the CDR3: TGTGCCAGCAACCCGTCTATGCGCTATAGCAAACTGTTTTTT. V usage is TRBV28 and J usage is TRBJ1-4; D is unclear. The CDR3 has 14 amino acids. Germline lookup yields CDR1 MDHEN and CDR2 SYDVKM. Trimming left V 7 bases short and J 11 bases short, with 20 bases between.

V and J are TRBV4-3 and TRBJ2-5, with 11 bases lining up with TRBD2. J was trimmed by 13 bases and V by 4 bases; bases with no gene match: 5. This CDR3 has 12 residues. CDR1 is LGHNA, CDR2 YSLEER, per germline. CDR3 sequence reads: CASSPLAGGPYF. The CDR3 DNA reads as TGCGCCAGCAGCCCGTTAGCGGGAGGGCCGTACTTC.

The V call is TRBV5-1, the J call TRBJ1-1; D unresolved. The germline CDR1 and CDR2 sequences are SGHRS and YFSETQ. V was shortened by 0 bases and J by 4 bases, with 7 bases between the two germline ends. This CDR3 comprises 13 residues. The CDR3 DNA is TGCGCCAGCAGCTTGGAACGGGGCACTGAAGCTTTCTTT. It codes for CASSLERGTEAFF.